This T cell receptor (beta chain) came from a study of blood T cell repertoires in COVID-19. Background on the study: Acute and convalescent COVID-19 specimens originated in the United States, Italy and Spain. T cells, B-cell-depleted T cells, or PBMCs supplied cDNA or gDNA.

The length of the CDR3 is 15 residues. Germline CDR1 and CDR2: LNHDA and SQIVND (reference sequence). V was cut by 10 bases and J by 2 bases, with 20 bases left in between. Original handling: For nucleated cells, counts were estimated from reference gene primer amplification. Clones were sequenced by immunoSEQ multiplex PCR, and TCRdb holds only the in-frame ones, with some missing. V and J calls and clone size are those listed in that table; D and trimming were worked out from the DNA. This repertoire shows fewer than 60,000 clones, less than 80% found once; its top ten account for about 25%. The chain uses TRBV19 and TRBJ1-2; tentative D call: TRBD1 (6 bases). Sample: peripheral blood. This sequence originates from a man between 65 and 85 years old with acute or convalescent COVID-19. The DNA for the CDR3 is TGTGCCACCAGGCCCGGTGGGGGGGCCAACTATGGCTACACCTTC. This sequence encodes CATRPGGGANYGYTF.